These T cell receptor beta chains were read from a single sample in a study of T cells after posttransplantation cyclophosphamide. Assay used: immunoSEQ multiplex PCR; TCRdb lists only in-frame clones, some missing. Of about 11,000 clones listed, approximately 96% are singletons. Sequencing was performed on naive CD8+ T cells sorted from PBMCs. The receptor source for this set is a man in his thirties or forties in good health and a related stem cell transplant donor. The CDR3 runs from the conserved cysteine through the conserved F or W. The D gene is left open where the match is weak. A clone size is listed for some rows: how often the clone was seen (once, few, many), or a class if it is expanded.

J gene | CDR3 length | V gene | clone size | D gene | CDR3 DNA | CDR3 protein
TRBJ2-1 | 15 | TRBV6-7 | . | TRBD2 | TGTGCCAGCAGCAGAACTAGCGGGGGGTACAATGAGCAGTTCTTC | CASSRTSGGYNEQFF
TRBJ1-2 | 13 | TRBV14 | . | TRBD1 | TGTGCCAGCAGGGGACAGGGGGACTATGGCTACACCTTC | CASRGQGDYGYTF
TRBJ2-7 | 14 | TRBV7-3 | . | TRBD1 | TGTGCCAGCAGCCCTGGACAGGGGAACTACGAGCAGTACTTC | CASSPGQGNYEQYF
TRBJ1-2 | 16 | TRBV5-1 | . | . | TGCGCCAGCAGCTTGGAAGATCGGGGATGGGACTATGGCTACACCTTC | CASSLEDRGWDYGYTF
TRBJ1-1 | 18 | TRBV15 | . | TRBD1 | TGTGCCACCAGCAGAGATGGGGGTCGATCAGGGGGCAGACTCTCGGCTTTCTTT | CATSRDGGRSGGRLSAFF
TRBJ2-3 | 15 | TRBV5-8 | . | TRBD2 | TGTGCCAGCAGCTCGGGACTAGCGGGGACAGATACGCAGTATTTT | CASSSGLAGTDTQYF
TRBJ1-2 | 14 | TRBV6-5 | . | . | TGTGCCAGCAGTTACTCGGGCAGGATCGATGGCTACACCTTC | CASSYSGRIDGYTF
TRBJ2-1 | 15 | TRBV28 | . | . | TGTGCCAGCATTCTGGGGGGGGGCCTTTACAATGAGCAGTTCTTC | CASILGGGLYNEQFF
TRBJ2-1 | 13 | TRBV4-1 | . | TRBD1 | TGCGCCAGCAGCCAGGTCAGGGGGAATGAGCAGTTCTTC | CASSQVRGNEQFF
TRBJ2-7 | 14 | TRBV5-1 | . | . | TGCGCCAGCAGCTCGGGATGGGGGGACTACGAGCAGTACTTC | CASSSGWGDYEQYF
TRBJ2-3 | 16 | TRBV2 | . | . | TGTGCCAGCAGTGAATTAGGGGCTTCTAGCACAGATACGCAGTATTTT | CASSELGASSTDTQYF
TRBJ2-1 | 14 | TRBV5-1 | . | . | TGCGCCAGCAGACCGGCCGCGGTAGTGGATGAGCAGTTCTTC | CASRPAAVVDEQFF
TRBJ2-1 | 16 | TRBV7-9 | . | . | TGTGCCAGCAGCTTGGTTCAGGTGGCGGGAACTAAGGCGCAGTTCTTC | CASSLVQVAGTKAQFF
TRBJ2-5 | 13 | TRBV6-1 | . | TRBD2 | TGTGCCAGCAGGATAGCGGGTCAAGAGACCCAGTACTTC | CASRIAGQETQYF
TRBJ2-5 | 15 | TRBV4-3 | once | TRBD2 | TGCGCCAGCAGCCAAGAGGCGGGGGGGCTGGAGACCCAGTACTTC | CASSQEAGGLETQYF
TRBJ2-1 | 15 | TRBV2 | . | TRBD2 | TGTGCCAGCAGTGACCTAGCGGGGGGAAGAAATGAGCAGTTCTTC | CASSDLAGGRNEQFF
TRBJ2-7 | 18 | TRBV11-1 | few | TRBD2 | TGTGCCAGCAGCTTAGGGACTAGCGGGGTCTACCACTCCTACGAGCAGTACTTC | CASSLGTSGVYHSYEQYF
TRBJ1-2 | 12 | TRBV18 | . | . | TGTGCCAGCTCACCCGACTCCTATGGCTACACCTTC | CASSPDSYGYTF
TRBJ1-2 | 12 | TRBV11-2 | . | . | TGTGCCAGCAGCTCAGGCCGGTGGGGCTACACCTTC | CASSSGRWGYTF
TRBJ2-1 | 14 | TRBV15 | few | TRBD1 | TGTGCCACCAGCAGAGGGACAGGGGACAATGAGCAGTTCTTC | CATSRGTGDNEQFF
TRBJ2-1 | 17 | TRBV4-3 | once | TRBD2 | TGCGCCAGCAGCCTTTTACTAGCGGGGGGGCCTCAGGGTGAGCAGTTCTTC | CASSLLLAGGPQGEQFF
TRBJ1-6 | 14 | TRBV5-1 | . | . | TGCGCCAGCCGGGCGGAGGGGAATAATTCACCCCTCCACTTT | CASRAEGNNSPLHF
TRBJ2-7 | 14 | TRBV7-7 | . | . | TGTGCTAGCAGCTCATCCATGACATCGAACGAGCAGTACTTC | CASSSSMTSNEQYF
TRBJ2-5 | 17 | TRBV29-1 | once | . | TGCAGCGTTGAATCCTTAACGGGCAGGGCGATGGACGAGACCCAGTACTTC | CSVESLTGRAMDETQYF
TRBJ2-1 | 14 | TRBV5-1 | . | . | TGCGCCAGCCGTGTCACCCCAGAATACAATGAGCAGTTCTTC | CASRVTPEYNEQFF
TRBJ2-2 | 14 | TRBV7-9 | . | . | TGTGCCAGCAGCTTACTCAGGGGTACCGGGGAGCTGTTTTTT | CASSLLRGTGELFF
TRBJ2-6 | 16 | TRBV2 | . | . | TGTGCCAGCAGTGAAAACGGGTACTCTGGGGCCAACGTCCTGACTTTC | CASSENGYSGANVLTF
TRBJ2-1 | 12 | TRBV11-1 | . | . | TGTGCCAGCAGCGTTACTAGGCGTGAGCAGTTCTTC | CASSVTRREQFF
TRBJ1-2 | 11 | TRBV19 | . | . | TGTGCAGTGGGAGAAAACTATGGCTACACCTTC | CAVGENYGYTF
TRBJ1-2 | 15 | TRBV6-5 | . | . | TGTGCCAGCAGAGTAAGGGGGGAGGGGAACTATGGCTACACCTTC | CASRVRGEGNYGYTF
TRBJ2-3 | 14 | TRBV27 | . | . | TGTGCCAGCAGTTTCGATCCGGCGGTAGATACGCAGTATTTT | CASSFDPAVDTQYF
TRBJ2-7 | 14 | TRBV12-5 | . | . | TGTGCTAGTGGTTTCGGGACAACCGATTACGAGCAGTACTTC | CASGFGTTDYEQYF
TRBJ2-1 | 16 | TRBV19 | . | TRBD2 | TGTGCCAGTAGTATCTCACTAGCGGGGGGGCTCAATGAGCAGTTCTTC | CASSISLAGGLNEQFF